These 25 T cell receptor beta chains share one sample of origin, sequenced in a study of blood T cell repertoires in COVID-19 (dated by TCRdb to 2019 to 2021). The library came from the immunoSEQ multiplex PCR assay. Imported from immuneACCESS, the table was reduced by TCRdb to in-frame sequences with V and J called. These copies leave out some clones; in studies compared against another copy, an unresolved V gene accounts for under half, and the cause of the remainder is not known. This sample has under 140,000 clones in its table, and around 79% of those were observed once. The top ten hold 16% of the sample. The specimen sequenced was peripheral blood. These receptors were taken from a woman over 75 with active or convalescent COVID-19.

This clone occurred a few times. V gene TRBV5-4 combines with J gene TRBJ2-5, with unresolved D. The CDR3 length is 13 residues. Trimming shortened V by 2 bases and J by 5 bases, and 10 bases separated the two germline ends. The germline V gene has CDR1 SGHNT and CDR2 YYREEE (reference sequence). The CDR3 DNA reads TGTGCCAGCAGCTTTCAGCGTCTGGAGACCCAGTACTTC. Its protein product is CASSFQRLETQYF.

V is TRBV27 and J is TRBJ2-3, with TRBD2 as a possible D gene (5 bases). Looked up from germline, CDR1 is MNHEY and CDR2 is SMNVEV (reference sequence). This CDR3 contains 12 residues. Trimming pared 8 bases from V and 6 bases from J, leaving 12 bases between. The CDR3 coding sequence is TGTGCCAGCTCCTTCCCGGGGGATACGCAGTATTTT. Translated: CASSFPGDTQYF.

The CDR3, as DNA: TGTGCCAGCAGTGAGAGGCAGCGGGAGGGCCGGGAGCAGTACTTC. It codes for CASSERQREGREQYF. V gene TRBV6-1 combines with J gene TRBJ2-7; TRBD2 aligns across 10 bases. Germline trimming cut 3 bases from V and 7 bases from J; bases unmatched to any gene: 9. CDR3 size: 15 residues. Germline V CDR1 and CDR2: MNHNS, SASEGT.

In DNA, the CDR3 is TGTGCCAGCAGTAGACTAGCGGAAGGTACGCAGTATTTT. It translates to CASSRLAEGTQYF. The genes are TRBV6-2 or TRBV6-3 and TRBJ2-3, with 9 bases lining up with TRBD2. There are 13 residues in the CDR3. CDR1 and CDR2 from the germline V gene are MNHEY and SVGEGT. V dropped 5 bases and J dropped 8; count of bases not matched to a gene: 5.

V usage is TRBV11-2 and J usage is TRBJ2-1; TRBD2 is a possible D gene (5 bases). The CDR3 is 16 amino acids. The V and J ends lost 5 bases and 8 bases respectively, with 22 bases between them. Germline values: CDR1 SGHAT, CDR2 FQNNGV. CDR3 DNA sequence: TGTGCCAGCAGCGATGACCCGCTTTTAGCGAGGGATGAGCAGTTCTTC. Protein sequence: CASSDDPLLARDEQFF.

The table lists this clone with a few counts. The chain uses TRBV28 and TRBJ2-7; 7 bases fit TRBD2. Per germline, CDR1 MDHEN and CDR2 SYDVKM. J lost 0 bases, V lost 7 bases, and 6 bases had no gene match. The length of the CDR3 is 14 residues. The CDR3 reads CASKSGGFSYEQYF. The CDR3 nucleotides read TGTGCCAGCAAGTCGGGGGGTTTCTCCTACGAGCAGTACTTC.

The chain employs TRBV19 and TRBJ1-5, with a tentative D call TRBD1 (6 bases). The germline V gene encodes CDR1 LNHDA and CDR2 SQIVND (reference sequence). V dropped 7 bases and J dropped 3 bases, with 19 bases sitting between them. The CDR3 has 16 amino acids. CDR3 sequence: CASTGPRRTDNQPQHF. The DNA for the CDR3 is TGTGCCAGTACGGGTCCCCGCCGGACAGACAATCAGCCCCAGCATTTT.

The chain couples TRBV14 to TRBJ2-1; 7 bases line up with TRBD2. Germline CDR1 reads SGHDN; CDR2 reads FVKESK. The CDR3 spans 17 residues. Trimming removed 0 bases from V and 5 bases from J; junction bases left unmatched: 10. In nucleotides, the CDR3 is TGTGCCAGCAGCCAAGATTGGACTAGATCTTGGGACAATGAGCAGTTCTTC. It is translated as CASSQDWTRSWDNEQFF. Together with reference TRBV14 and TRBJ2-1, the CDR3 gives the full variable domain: EAGVTQFPSHSVIEKGQTVTLRCDPISGHDNLYWYRRVMGKEIKFLLHFVKESKQDESGMPNNRFLAERTGGTYSTLKVQPAELEDSGVYFCASSQDWTRSWDNEQFFGPGTRLTVL.

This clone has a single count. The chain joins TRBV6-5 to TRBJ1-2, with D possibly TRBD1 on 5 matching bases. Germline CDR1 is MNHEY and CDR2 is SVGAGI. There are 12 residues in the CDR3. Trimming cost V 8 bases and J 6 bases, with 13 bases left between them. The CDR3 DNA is TGTGCCAGCCAGGGTCGGGTAGATGGCTACACCTTC. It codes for CASQGRVDGYTF.

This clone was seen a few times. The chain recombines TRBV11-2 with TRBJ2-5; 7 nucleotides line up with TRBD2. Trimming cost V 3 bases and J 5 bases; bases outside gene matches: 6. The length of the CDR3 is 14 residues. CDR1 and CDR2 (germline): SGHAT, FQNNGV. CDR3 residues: CASSFGGSVETQYF. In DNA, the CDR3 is TGTGCCAGCAGCTTCGGGGGGAGTGTTGAGACCCAGTACTTC.

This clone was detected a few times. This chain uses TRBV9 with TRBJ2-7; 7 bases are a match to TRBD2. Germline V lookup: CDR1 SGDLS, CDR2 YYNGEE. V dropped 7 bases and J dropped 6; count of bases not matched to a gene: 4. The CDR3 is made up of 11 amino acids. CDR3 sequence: CASGRASEQYF. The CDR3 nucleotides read TGTGCCAGCGGGAGGGCGTCCGAGCAGTACTTC.

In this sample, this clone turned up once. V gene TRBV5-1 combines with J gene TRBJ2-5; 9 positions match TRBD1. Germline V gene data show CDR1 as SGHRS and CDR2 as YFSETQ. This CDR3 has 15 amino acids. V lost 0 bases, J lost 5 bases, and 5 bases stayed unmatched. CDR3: CASSLANRGPETQYF. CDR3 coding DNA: TGCGCCAGCAGCTTGGCCAACAGGGGGCCGGAGACCCAGTACTTC.

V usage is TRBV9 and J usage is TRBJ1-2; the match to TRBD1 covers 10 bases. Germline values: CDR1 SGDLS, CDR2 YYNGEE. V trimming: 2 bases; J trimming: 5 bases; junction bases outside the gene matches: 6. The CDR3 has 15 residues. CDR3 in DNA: TGTGCCAGCAGCGTCTCCGGGACAGGGGTATATGGCTACACCTTC. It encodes CASSVSGTGVYGYTF.

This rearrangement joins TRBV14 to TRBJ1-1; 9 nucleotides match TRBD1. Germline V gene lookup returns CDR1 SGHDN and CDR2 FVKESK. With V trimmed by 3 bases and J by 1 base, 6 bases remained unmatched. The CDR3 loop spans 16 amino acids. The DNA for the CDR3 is TGTGCCAGCAGCCACGTCGAGGGACAGGGGAACACTGAAGCTTTCTTT. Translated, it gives CASSHVEGQGNTEAFF. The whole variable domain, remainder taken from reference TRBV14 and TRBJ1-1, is EAGVTQFPSHSVIEKGQTVTLRCDPISGHDNLYWYRRVMGKEIKFLLHFVKESKQDESGMPNNRFLAERTGGTYSTLKVQPAELEDSGVYFCASSHVEGQGNTEAFFGQGTRLTVV.

The CDR3 protein is CSVALSGNNSPLHF. In nucleotides, the CDR3 is TGCAGCGTTGCCCTCTCGGGGAATAATTCACCCCTCCACTTT. The rearrangement joins TRBV29-1 to TRBJ1-6, with D hard to call. V was clipped by 4 bases and J by 5 bases, with 12 bases between them. CDR3 length: 14 residues. CDR1 is SQVTM and CDR2 is ANQGSEA in the germline V gene.

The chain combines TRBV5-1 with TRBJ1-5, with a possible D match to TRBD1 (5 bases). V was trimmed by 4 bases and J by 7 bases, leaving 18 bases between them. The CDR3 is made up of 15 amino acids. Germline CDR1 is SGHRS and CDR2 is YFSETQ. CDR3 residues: CASSLLGGRGQPQHF. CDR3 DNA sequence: TGCGCCAGCAGCCTCCTTGGGGGTCGGGGGCAGCCCCAGCATTTT.

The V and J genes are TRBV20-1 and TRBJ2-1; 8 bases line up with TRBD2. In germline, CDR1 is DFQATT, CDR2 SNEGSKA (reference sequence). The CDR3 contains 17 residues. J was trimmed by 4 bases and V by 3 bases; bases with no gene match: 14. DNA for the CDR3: TGCAGTGCTAGTCCCGCCGGGGCGGGAGGTGGGTACAATGAGCAGTTCTTC. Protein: CSASPAGAGGGYNEQFF.

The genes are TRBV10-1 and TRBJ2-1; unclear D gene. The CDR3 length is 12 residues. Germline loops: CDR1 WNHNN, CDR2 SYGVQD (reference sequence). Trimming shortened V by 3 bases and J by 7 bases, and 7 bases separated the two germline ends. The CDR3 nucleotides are TGCGCCAGCAGTGACGCGTGGAATGAGCAGTTCTTC. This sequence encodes CASSDAWNEQFF.

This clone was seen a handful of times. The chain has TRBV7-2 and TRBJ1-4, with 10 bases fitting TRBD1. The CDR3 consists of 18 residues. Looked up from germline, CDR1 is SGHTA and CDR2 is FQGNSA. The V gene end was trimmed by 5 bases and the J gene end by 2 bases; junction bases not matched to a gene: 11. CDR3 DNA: TGTGCCAGCAGCCCAAGATTACTGGACAGGGGGACTAATGAAAAACTGTTTTTT. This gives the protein CASSPRLLDRGTNEKLFF.

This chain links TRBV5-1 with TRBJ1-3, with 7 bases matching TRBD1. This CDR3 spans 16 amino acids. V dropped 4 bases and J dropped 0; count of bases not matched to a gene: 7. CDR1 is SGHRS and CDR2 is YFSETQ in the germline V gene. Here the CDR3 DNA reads TGCGCCAGCAGCACCGGGACAGCTAACTCTGGAAACACCATATATTTT. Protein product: CASSTGTANSGNTIYF.

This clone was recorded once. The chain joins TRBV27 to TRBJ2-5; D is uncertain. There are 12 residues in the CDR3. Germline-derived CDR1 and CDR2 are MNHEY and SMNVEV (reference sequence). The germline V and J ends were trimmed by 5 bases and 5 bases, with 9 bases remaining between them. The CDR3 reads CASSDFTETQYF. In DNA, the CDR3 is TGTGCCAGCAGTGACTTTACGGAGACCCAGTACTTC.

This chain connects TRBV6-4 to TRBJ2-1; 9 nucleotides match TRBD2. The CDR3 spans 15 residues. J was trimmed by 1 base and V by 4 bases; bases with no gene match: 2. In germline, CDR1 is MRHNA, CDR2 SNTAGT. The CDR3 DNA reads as TGTGCCAGCAGTGTGCTAGCGGGATCCTACAATGAGCAGTTCTTC. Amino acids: CASSVLAGSYNEQFF.

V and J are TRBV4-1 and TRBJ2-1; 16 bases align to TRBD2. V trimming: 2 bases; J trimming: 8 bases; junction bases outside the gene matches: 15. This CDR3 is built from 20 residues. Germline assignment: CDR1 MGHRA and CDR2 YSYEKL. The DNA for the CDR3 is TGCGCCAGCAGCCAAAACACACAGGGGGGGACTAGCGGGAGGGCGTATGAGCAGTTCTTC. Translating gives CASSQNTQGGTSGRAYEQFF.

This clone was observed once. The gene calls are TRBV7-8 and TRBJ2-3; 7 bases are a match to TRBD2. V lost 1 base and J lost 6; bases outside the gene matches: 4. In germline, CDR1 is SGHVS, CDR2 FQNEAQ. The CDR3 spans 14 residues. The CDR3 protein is CASSLVATSDTQYF. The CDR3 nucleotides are TGTGCCAGCAGCTTAGTGGCGACTAGCGATACGCAGTATTTT.

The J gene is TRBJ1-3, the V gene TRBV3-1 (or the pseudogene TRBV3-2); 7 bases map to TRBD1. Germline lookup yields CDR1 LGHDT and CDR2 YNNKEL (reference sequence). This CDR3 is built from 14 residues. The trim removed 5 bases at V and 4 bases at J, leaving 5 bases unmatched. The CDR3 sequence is CASSRDSLGNTIYF. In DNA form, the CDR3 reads TGTGCCAGCAGCAGGGACAGTCTAGGAAACACCATATATTTT.